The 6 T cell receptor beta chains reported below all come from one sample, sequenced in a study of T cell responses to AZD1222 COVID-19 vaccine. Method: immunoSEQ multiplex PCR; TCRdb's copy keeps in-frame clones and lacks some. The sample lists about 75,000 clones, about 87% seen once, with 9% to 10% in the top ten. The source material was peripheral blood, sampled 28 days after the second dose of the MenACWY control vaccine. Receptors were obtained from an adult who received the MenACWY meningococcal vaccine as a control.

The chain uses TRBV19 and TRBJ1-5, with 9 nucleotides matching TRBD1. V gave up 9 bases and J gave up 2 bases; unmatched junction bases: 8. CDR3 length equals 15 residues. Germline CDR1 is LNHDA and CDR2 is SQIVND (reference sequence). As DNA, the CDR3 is TGTGCCAGGGGGGACAGGGCTCGGGGCAATCAGCCCCAGCATTTT. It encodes CARGDRARGNQPQHF. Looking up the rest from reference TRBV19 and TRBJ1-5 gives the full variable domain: DGGITQSPKYLFRKEGQNVTLSCEQNLNHDAMYWYRQDPGQGLRLIYYSQIVNDFQKGDIAEGYSVSREKKESFPLTVTSAQKNPTAFYLCARGDRARGNQPQHFGDGTRLSIL.

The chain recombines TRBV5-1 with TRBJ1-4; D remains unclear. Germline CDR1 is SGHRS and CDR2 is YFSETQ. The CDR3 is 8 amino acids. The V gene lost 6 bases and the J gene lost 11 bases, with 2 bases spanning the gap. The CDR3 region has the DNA TGCGCCAGCAAGAAACTGTTTTTT. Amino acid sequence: CASKKLFF.

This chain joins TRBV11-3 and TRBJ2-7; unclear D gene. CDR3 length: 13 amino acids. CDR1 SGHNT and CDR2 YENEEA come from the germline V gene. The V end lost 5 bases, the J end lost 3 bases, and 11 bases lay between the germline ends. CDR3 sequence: CASSGQQYYEQYF. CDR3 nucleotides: TGTGCCAGCAGCGGGCAGCAGTACTACGAGCAGTACTTC.

The CDR3 sequence is CASSLWGSNTEAFF. The CDR3 coding sequence is TGTGCCAGCAGCTTATGGGGAAGTAACACTGAAGCTTTCTTT. This rearrangement joins TRBV7-3 to TRBJ1-1; no clear D gene. CDR1 and CDR2 from the germline V gene are SGHTA and FQGTGA. CDR3 length equals 14 residues. Between the trimmed V and J ends, which lost 2 bases and 2 bases, there was a span of 9 bases.

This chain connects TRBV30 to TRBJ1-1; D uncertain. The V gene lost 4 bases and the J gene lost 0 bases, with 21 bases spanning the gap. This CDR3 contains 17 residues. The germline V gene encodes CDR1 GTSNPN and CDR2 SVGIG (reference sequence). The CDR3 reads CAWTNLTVFGMNTEAFF. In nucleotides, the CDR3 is TGTGCCTGGACCAATCTAACAGTTTTCGGCATGAACACTGAAGCTTTCTTT.

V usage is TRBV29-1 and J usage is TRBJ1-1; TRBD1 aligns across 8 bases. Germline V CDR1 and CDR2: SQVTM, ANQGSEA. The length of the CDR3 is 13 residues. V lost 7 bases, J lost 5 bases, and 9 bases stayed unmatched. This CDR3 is CSATPRQGTEAFF. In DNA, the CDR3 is TGCAGCGCAACGCCGAGACAGGGGACTGAAGCTTTCTTT.